This T cell receptor beta chain was observed in a study of T cells in Graves' hyperthyroidism and ophthalmopathy. Study-wide points: A model using 13 V-J features told ophthalmopathy apart from stable hyperthyroidism. Researchers found most expanded thyroid clonotypes above 0.001 in blood as well.

Amplified regions were TCR beta CDR3 sequences from RNA transcripts. The TCR CDR3 was amplified in a first-round RT-PCR using the HTBI primer set. Each CDR3 protein is one row after TCRdb ran MiXCR on the multiplex PCR reads. The top ten clones hold 25% to 30% of a sample with approximately 400,000 distinct CDR3 sequences, 11% to 15% of them seen once. PBMCs were derived from around 10 ml fresh peripheral blood. As to this clonotype: Its antigen remains unknown.

Looked up from germline, CDR1 is MGHDK and CDR2 is SYGVNS. V lost 4 bases, J lost 8 bases, and 7 bases stayed unmatched. This CDR3 has 14 residues. The sequence derives from a man aged 45-60 years with Graves' ophthalmopathy. The sequenced material came from blood. The chain recombines TRBV25-1 with TRBJ1-2, with TRBD1 matching over 10 bases. CDR3 sequence (DNA): TGTGCCAGCAGTGCCCGACAGGGGGCGAAGGGCTACACCTTC. Translated: CASSARQGAKGYTF.